The entry below gives a single TCR beta chain sequence along with its context. Its antigen remains unknown. Other DNA sequences of this sample code for an identical CDR3. The entry originates in a study of shared clonotypes between healthy human individuals. Study summary: Three plates each covered CD4 naive and memory; CD8 naive two, CD8 memory one.

Each PCR replicate from the sorted subsets contained 150 to 250 ng DNA, which is 30,000 or so T cell genomes. TCRdb's table, derived via immunoSEQ multiplex PCR, lists solely in-frame clones and lacks some. Found here are roughly 200,000 clones, approximately 61% of them singletons; the top ten hold more than 9%. Germline V CDR1 and CDR2: MDHEN, SYDVKM. The CDR3 consists of 12 residues. Trimming left V 2 bases short and J 6 bases short, with 4 bases between. Donors, without exception, were Caucasian adults residing in Nashville, Tennessee. Study findings and constraints: Researchers found naive subsets generally carried larger estimated richness than memory subsets.

The TCR sequence derives from a man under 40 in good health. This rearrangement joins TRBV28 to TRBJ2-2; no clear D. Sequencing used memory CD4+ T cells sorted from blood. Documented subset: CD45RA-negative fraction. As DNA, the CDR3 is TGTGCCAGCAGTTTACGATCCGGGGAGCTGTTTTTT. Translation gives CASSLRSGELFF.